A single sample is the source of the 29 T cell receptor beta chains below, sequenced in a study of Ad26.COV2.S vaccination and SARS-CoV-2 variants. The repertoire was sequenced with immunoSEQ multiplex PCR; TCRdb's copy has only in-frame clones and lacks some. The data show 450,000 to 550,000 clones, about 88% seen once. Described treatment: around 19 received Ad26.COV2.S at low or high dose, single or two shots; 5 received placebo; per-sample allocation not given. Samples analyzed were those drawn on day 63 after the first vaccine or placebo injection. The specimen was peripheral blood, collected in a trial of Ad26.COV2.S vaccine versus placebo. The receptors derive from a person between 18 and 65 years old who received the Ad26.COV2.S COVID-19 vaccine or a placebo.

This clone has just one count. V is TRBV29-1 and J is TRBJ1-1, with TRBD1 matching over 7 bases. CDR1 is SQVTM and CDR2 is ANQGSEA in the germline V gene. V dropped 0 bases and J dropped 6; count of bases not matched to a gene: 10. There are 15 residues in the CDR3. CDR3 nucleotides: TGCAGCGTTGAAGATCGCGACAGGGCCGGCTCTGAAGCTTTCTTT. Its protein product is CSVEDRDRAGSEAFF.

This chain links TRBV24-1 with TRBJ2-3; 11 nucleotides align to TRBD2. The CDR3 contains 16 residues. V shed 3 bases and J 2 bases; nucleotides not matched to a gene: 3. Germline V gene lookup returns CDR1 KGHDR and CDR2 SFDVKD. CDR3 bases: TGTGCCACCAGTGATCCTAGCGGGGGGTCCACAGATACGCAGTATTTT. Its translation: CATSDPSGGSTDTQYF.

The chain couples TRBV28 to TRBJ1-4; 9 bases line up with TRBD1. J was trimmed by 2 bases and V by 6 bases; bases with no gene match: 1. Per the germline V gene, CDR1 is MDHEN and CDR2 is SYDVKM. This CDR3 is built from 14 residues. DNA of the CDR3: TGTGCCAGCAGGACAGGGGGGACTAATGAAAAACTGTTTTTT. Protein sequence: CASRTGGTNEKLFF.

The chain is built from TRBV6-2 or TRBV6-3 and TRBJ1-5; 7 bases are a match to TRBD1. CDR1 and CDR2 (germline): MNHEY, SVGEGT. V shed 2 bases, J shed 7 bases, and the junction held 5 bases outside the gene matches. The CDR3 is 14 residues long. The CDR3 sequence: CASSYGQGGQPQHF. CDR3 bases: TGTGCCAGCAGTTACGGGCAGGGGGGGCAGCCCCAGCATTTT.

This chain joins TRBV7-2 and TRBJ2-7; TRBD1 matches at 8 bases. With 5 bases clipped from V and 3 bases from J, the junction kept 12 bases outside the gene matches. Germline assignment: CDR1 SGHTA and CDR2 FQGNSA. This CDR3 is built from 16 residues. CDR3 nucleotides: TGTGCCAGCAGCCCGAGCCAGGGGGCTTTGTACTACGAGCAGTACTTC. Translation: CASSPSQGALYYEQYF.

V and J are TRBV4-1 and TRBJ1-1; no reliable D call. Germline CDR1 MGHRA, CDR2 YSYEKL. Trimming pared 2 bases from V and 0 bases from J, leaving 19 bases between. The CDR3 runs to 18 residues. CDR3 in DNA: TGCGCCAGCAGCCAAAGGTCAGGTCCCCCTGGCGTGAACACTGAAGCTTTCTTT. It is translated as CASSQRSGPPGVNTEAFF.

The rearrangement uses TRBV12-3 or TRBV12-4 and TRBJ2-5; no reliable D call. CDR3 length: 13 residues. Trimming left V 7 bases short and J 1 base short, with 10 bases between. The chain's CDR3 is CASTRGVQETQYF. CDR3 nucleotide sequence: TGTGCCAGCACGCGTGGGGTCCAAGAGACCCAGTACTTC.

The chain links TRBV18 to TRBJ1-3, with no clear D. In germline, CDR1 is KGHSH, CDR2 LQKENI. Trimming took off 3 bases at V and 0 bases at J, with 6 bases between the two ends. This CDR3 is built from 14 residues. CDR3 in amino acids: CASSPTDSGNTIYF. CDR3 sequence (DNA): TGTGCCAGCTCACCGACTGACTCTGGAAACACCATATATTTT.

The genes are TRBV19 and TRBJ2-7; TRBD1 matches at 8 bases. This CDR3 is built from 14 residues. With 4 bases clipped from V and 3 bases from J, the junction kept 5 bases outside the gene matches. Germline lookup yields CDR1 LNHDA and CDR2 SQIVND (reference sequence). The CDR3 is CASSTPGQVYEQYF. In DNA form, the CDR3 reads TGTGCCAGTAGTACCCCGGGACAGGTCTACGAGCAGTACTTC.

This rearrangement joins TRBV30 to TRBJ1-2, with D hard to call. The CDR3 is 12 residues long. Germline V CDR1 and CDR2: GTSNPN, SVGIG (reference sequence). The V and J ends lost 2 bases and 5 bases respectively, with 9 bases between them. CDR3 sequence: CAWSPWGYGYTF. CDR3 coding DNA: TGTGCCTGGAGTCCTTGGGGTTATGGCTACACCTTC.

The chain combines TRBV5-1 with TRBJ1-2; D gene uncertain. Germline CDR1 is SGHRS and CDR2 is YFSETQ. V lost 0 bases to trimming and J lost 2 bases, with 5 bases between them. The CDR3 runs to 13 residues. CDR3 sequence (DNA): TGCGCCAGCAGCTTGGGGCAGAACTATGGCTACACCTTC. Translated, it gives CASSLGQNYGYTF.

To note about this clone: The same CDR3 is also encoded by other DNA sequences in this sample. The V and J genes are TRBV15 and TRBJ1-1; unclear D gene. The germline gives CDR1 LNHNV, CDR2 YYDKDF (reference sequence). The CDR3 loop spans 14 amino acids. The V end was cut by 1 base, the J end by 1 base, with 7 bases between. The CDR3 DNA follows: TGTGCCACCAGCAGAGTAGGCGGGAACACTGAAGCTTTCTTT. Translated, it gives CATSRVGGNTEAFF.

V is TRBV15 and J is TRBJ1-6, with 7 bases matching TRBD1. The CDR3 runs 16 residues. Per germline, CDR1 LNHNV and CDR2 YYDKDF (reference sequence). V trimming: 0 bases; J trimming: 8 bases; junction bases outside the gene matches: 7. The CDR3 nucleotides read TGTGCCACCAGCAGAGAGGCCGGGACAGCATATTCACCCCTCCACTTT. Protein: CATSREAGTAYSPLHF.

The chain carries TRBV4-2 and TRBJ2-3, with D perhaps TRBD1 (6 bases). Deletions cut 4 bases from V and 4 bases from J, with 21 bases between. The CDR3 has 17 amino acids. Germline V gives CDR1 LGHNA, CDR2 YNFKEQ. The CDR3 here is CASSPFPTGREPDTQYF. CDR3 coding DNA: TGTGCCAGCAGCCCGTTCCCTACAGGGAGAGAACCAGATACGCAGTATTTT.

This clone was detected once. Here the CDR3 reads CASSYESSAGTYEQYF. Here the CDR3 DNA reads TGTGCCAGCAGTTACGAATCATCGGCAGGGACCTACGAGCAGTACTTC. The chain uses TRBV6-5 and TRBJ2-7; maybe TRBD1 (5 bases). V was clipped by 2 bases and J by 2 bases, with 16 bases between them. Germline V lookup: CDR1 MNHEY, CDR2 SVGAGI. The CDR3 totals 16 residues.

The chain employs TRBV5-1 and TRBJ2-7; D perhaps matches TRBD1 (6 bases). This CDR3 spans 12 amino acids. Germline V lookup: CDR1 SGHRS, CDR2 YFSETQ. The ends were cut back, 0 bases at V and 5 bases at J, with 6 bases in the middle. CDR3 in DNA: TGCGCCAGCAGCTTGGACAGGGACGAGCAGTACTTC. Translation gives CASSLDRDEQYF.

The chain recombines TRBV21-1 with TRBJ1-2; the D call of TRBD1 is as the table states it, not checked on the DNA. TRBV21-1 is labeled a pseudogene. CDR3 length equals 14 residues. CDR3 nucleotide sequence: TGTGCCAGCAGCAAATTAAGGGGGATTTATGGCTACACCTTC. This codes for CASSKLRGIYGYTF.

CDR3 amino acids: CAWSGQGTLTNEKLFF. CDR3 coding DNA: TGTGCCTGGTCCGGACAGGGGACCTTAACTAATGAAAAACTGTTTTTT. The chain carries TRBV30 and TRBJ1-4; 9 bases are shared with TRBD1. The germline CDR1 and CDR2 sequences are GTSNPN and SVGIG (reference sequence). V lost 5 bases to trimming and J lost 1 base; unmatched junction nucleotides: 8. The CDR3 is 16 residues long.

The V and J genes are TRBV28 and TRBJ2-1; 9 nucleotides agree with TRBD2. The CDR3 is 16 amino acids. The germline CDR1 and CDR2 sequences are MDHEN and SYDVKM. Trimming at V came to 5 bases and at J to 9 bases, leaving 14 bases not matched to a gene. The CDR3 bases are TGTGCCAGCAGTCCCCTTTTAGCGGGAGATCCGTCTGAGCAGTTCTTC. This gives the protein CASSPLLAGDPSEQFF.

J is TRBJ2-1 and V is TRBV19; 7 nucleotides align to TRBD2. With V trimmed by 3 bases and J by 9 bases, 11 bases remained unmatched. The germline CDR1 and CDR2 sequences are LNHDA and SQIVND (reference sequence). The CDR3 totals 15 residues. The CDR3 DNA reads as TGTGCCAGTAGTATTACTGGCGGGGGTGGGAGTGAGCAGTTCTTC. It encodes CASSITGGGGSEQFF.

Here the CDR3 reads CASTRDRVVSNYGYTF. The CDR3 region has the DNA TGTGCCAGCACCCGGGACAGGGTAGTTTCAAACTATGGCTACACCTTC. V usage is TRBV2 and J usage is TRBJ1-2; 9 bases align to TRBD1. CDR3 length: 16 amino acids. V dropped 7 bases and J dropped 2; count of bases not matched to a gene: 11. CDR1 is SNHLY and CDR2 is FYNNEI in the germline V gene.

V gene TRBV7-9 combines with J gene TRBJ2-3; weak D call: TRBD2 (6 bases). In germline, CDR1 is SEHNR, CDR2 FQNEAQ (reference sequence). CDR3 length: 15 residues. Trimming pared 5 bases from V and 5 bases from J, leaving 17 bases between. The CDR3 spells CASSLPPGVGDTQYF. The CDR3 DNA reads as TGTGCCAGCAGCCTTCCGCCGGGGGTTGGAGATACGCAGTATTTT.

The gene calls are TRBV6-5 and TRBJ1-2; D is possibly TRBD1 (5 bases). The CDR3 is made up of 16 amino acids. The germline V gene has CDR1 MNHEY and CDR2 SVGAGI. V shed 2 bases and J shed 7 bases, with 20 bases lying between them. CDR3 loop: CASSYGHSEGQSGYTF. For the CDR3, the DNA is TGTGCCAGCAGTTACGGACATAGTGAGGGGCAGTCTGGCTACACCTTC.

This clone appeared a single time. The J gene is TRBJ2-7, the V gene TRBV9, with TRBD2 identical over 11 bases. Germline CDR1 and CDR2: SGDLS and YYNGEE. The CDR3 length is 16 residues. V trimming: 3 bases; J trimming: 4 bases; junction bases outside the gene matches: 9. CDR3 nucleotide sequence: TGTGCCAGCAGCGGGTCCCCTAGCGGGGGGTTGTACGAGCAGTACTTC. Its protein product is CASSGSPSGGLYEQYF.

The gene calls are TRBV30 and TRBJ2-1, with 7 bases identical to TRBD2. From germline, CDR1 is GTSNPN and CDR2 SVGIG (reference sequence). After removal of 1 base from V and 4 bases from J, the junction contained 13 bases not matched to a gene. The CDR3 has 17 residues. DNA for the CDR3: TGTGCCTGGAGTGCTCCGTATAGGCCCGGGGGGTACAATGAGCAGTTCTTC. Translation: CAWSAPYRPGGYNEQFF. Together with reference TRBV30 and TRBJ2-1, the CDR3 gives the full variable domain: SQTIHQWPATLVQPVGSPLSLECTVEGTSNPNLYWYRQAAGRGLQLLFYSVGIGQISSEVPQNLSASRPQDRQFILSSKKLLLSDSGFYLCAWSAPYRPGGYNEQFFGPGTRLTVL.

The chain uses TRBV4-2 and TRBJ2-1; either TRBD1 or TRBD2 may supply D (5 bases each). This CDR3 is built from 16 residues. The germline gives CDR1 LGHNA, CDR2 YNFKEQ. V was trimmed by 6 bases and J by 5 bases, leaving 20 bases between them. CDR3 sequence: CASRQDDKGANNEQFF. The DNA of the CDR3 is TGTGCCAGCAGACAGGATGACAAGGGAGCGAACAATGAGCAGTTCTTC.

The sample holds one count of this clone. The V and J genes are TRBV10-3 and TRBJ1-1; D is perhaps TRBD1 (6 bases). The CDR3 is 13 residues long. V was trimmed by 8 bases and J by 2 bases, leaving 12 bases between them. The V gene's germline CDR1 is ENHRY and CDR2 SYGVKD. Written as DNA, the CDR3 is TGTGCCATCGGGGGGCAGACTAACACTGAAGCTTTCTTT. It codes for CAIGGQTNTEAFF.

This sequence joins TRBV2 and TRBJ2-1; D remains unclear. The CDR3 length is 14 residues. Germline lookup yields CDR1 SNHLY and CDR2 FYNNEI. V was cut by 0 bases and J by 5 bases, with 8 bases left in between. The CDR3 spells CASSEAWANNEQFF. The CDR3 nucleotides are TGTGCCAGCAGTGAAGCTTGGGCCAACAATGAGCAGTTCTTC. The variable domain in full, completed from reference TRBV2 and TRBJ2-1, reads EPEVTQTPSHQVTQMGQEVILRCVPISNHLYFYWYRQILGQKVEFLVSFYNNEISEKSEIFDDQFSVERPDGSNFTLKIRSTKLEDSAMYFCASSEAWANNEQFFGPGTRLTVL.

The chain links TRBV2 to TRBJ1-5; D unresolved. V was pared by 1 base and J by 11 bases, with 12 bases between. Germline values: CDR1 SNHLY, CDR2 FYNNEI. CDR3 size: 13 residues. The CDR3 DNA sequence: TGTGCCAGCAGTGAAGAAAGTTTTCTGTCCCAGCATTTT. It is translated as CASSEESFLSQHF.